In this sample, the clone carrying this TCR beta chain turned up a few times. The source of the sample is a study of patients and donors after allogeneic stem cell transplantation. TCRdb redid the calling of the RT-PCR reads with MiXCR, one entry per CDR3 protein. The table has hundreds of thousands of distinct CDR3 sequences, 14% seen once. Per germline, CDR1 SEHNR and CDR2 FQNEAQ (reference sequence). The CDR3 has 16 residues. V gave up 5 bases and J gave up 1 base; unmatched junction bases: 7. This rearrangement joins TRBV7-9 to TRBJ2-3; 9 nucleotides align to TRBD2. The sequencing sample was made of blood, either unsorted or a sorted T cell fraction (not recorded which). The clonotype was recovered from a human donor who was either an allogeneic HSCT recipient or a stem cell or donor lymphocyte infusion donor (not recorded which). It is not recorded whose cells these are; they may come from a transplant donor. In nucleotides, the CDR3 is TGTGCCAGCAGCGAGGCGGCGGGAGGGGGCACAGATACGCAGTATTTT. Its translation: CASSEAAGGGTDTQYF.